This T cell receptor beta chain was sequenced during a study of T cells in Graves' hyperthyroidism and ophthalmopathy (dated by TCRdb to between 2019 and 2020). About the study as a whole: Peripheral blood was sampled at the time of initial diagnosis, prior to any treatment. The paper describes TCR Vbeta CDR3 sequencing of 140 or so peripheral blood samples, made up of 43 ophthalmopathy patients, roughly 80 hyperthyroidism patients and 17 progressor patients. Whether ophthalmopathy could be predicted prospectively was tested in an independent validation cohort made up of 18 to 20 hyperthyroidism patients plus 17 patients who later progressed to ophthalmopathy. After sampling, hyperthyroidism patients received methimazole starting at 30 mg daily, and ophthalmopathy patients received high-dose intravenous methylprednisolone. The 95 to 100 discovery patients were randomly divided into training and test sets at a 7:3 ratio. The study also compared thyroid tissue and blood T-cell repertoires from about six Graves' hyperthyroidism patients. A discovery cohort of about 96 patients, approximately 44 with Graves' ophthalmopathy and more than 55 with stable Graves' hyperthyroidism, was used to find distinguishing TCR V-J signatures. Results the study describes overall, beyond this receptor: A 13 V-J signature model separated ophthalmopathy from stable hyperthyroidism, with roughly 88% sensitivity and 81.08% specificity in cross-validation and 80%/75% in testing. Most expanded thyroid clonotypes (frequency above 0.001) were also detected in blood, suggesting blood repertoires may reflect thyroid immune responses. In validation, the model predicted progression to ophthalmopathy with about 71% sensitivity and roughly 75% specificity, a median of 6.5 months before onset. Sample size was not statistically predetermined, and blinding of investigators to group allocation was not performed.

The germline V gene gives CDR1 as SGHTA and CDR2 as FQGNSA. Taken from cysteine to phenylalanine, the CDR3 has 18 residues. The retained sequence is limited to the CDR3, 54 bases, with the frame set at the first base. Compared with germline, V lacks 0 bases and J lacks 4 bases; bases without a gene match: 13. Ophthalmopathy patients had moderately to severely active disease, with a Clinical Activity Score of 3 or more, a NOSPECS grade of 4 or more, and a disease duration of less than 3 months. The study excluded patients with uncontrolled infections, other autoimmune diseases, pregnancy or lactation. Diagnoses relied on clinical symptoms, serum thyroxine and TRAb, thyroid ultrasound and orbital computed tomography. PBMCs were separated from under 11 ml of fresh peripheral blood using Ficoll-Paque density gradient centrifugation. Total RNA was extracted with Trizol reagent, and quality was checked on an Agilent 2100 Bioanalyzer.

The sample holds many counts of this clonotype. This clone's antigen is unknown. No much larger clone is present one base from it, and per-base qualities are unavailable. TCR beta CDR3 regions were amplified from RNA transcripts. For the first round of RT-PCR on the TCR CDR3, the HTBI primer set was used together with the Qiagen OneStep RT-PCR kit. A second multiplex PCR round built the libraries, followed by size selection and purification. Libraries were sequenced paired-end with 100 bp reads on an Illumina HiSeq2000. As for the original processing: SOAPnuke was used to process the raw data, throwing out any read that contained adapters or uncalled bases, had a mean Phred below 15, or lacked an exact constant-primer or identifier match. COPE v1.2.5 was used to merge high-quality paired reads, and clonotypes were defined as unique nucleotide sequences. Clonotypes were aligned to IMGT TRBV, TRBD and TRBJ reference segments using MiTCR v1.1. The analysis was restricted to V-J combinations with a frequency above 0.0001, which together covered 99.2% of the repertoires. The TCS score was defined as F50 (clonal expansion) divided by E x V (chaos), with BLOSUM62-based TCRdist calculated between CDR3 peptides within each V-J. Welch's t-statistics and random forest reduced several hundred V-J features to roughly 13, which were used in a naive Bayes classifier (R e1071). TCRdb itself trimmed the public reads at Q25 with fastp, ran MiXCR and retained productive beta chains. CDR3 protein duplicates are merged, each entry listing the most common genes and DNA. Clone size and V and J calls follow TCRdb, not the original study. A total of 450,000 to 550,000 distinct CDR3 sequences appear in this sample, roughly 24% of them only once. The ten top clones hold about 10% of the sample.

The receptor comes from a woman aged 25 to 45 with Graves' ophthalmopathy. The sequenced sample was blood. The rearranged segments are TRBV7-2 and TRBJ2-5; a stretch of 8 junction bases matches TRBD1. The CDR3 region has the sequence CASSLAGRQGAISETQYF. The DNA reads TGTGCCAGCAGCTTAGCGGGTCGGCAGGGGGCTATTTCAGAGACCCAGTACTTC.